This T cell receptor (beta chain) comes out of a study of chronic HIV infection and antiretroviral therapy. One entry per CDR3 protein results from TCRdb running MiXCR on the 5' RACE reads. Of roughly 39,000 distinct CDR3 sequences listed, 7% to 10% are singletons. The V gene end was trimmed by 5 bases and the J gene end by 5 bases; junction bases not matched to a gene: 4. Germline-derived CDR1 and CDR2 are MDHEN and SYDVKM. CDR3 size: 14 residues. The receptor was derived from an adult who had HIV and had not received antiretroviral therapy, or was an uninfected healthy control (not recorded which). Sequenced: peripheral blood. The chain uses TRBV28 and TRBJ2-3; 10 nucleotides match TRBD2. As DNA, the CDR3 is TGTGCCAGCAGTATTCTAGCGGGAGAAGATACGCAGTATTTT. Amino acids: CASSILAGEDTQYF.